The rows below give T cell receptor beta chains drawn from one sample of a study of OX40 agonist ivuxolimab in advanced cancers. Only in-frame clones appear in the TCRdb table, and some are missing; sequencing was by immunoSEQ multiplex PCR. The sample gives under 85,000 clones, 84% of which show up once; less than 2.5% is in the top ten. The sample here was CD4+ or CD8+ T cells sorted from blood, taken in a trial of the OX40 agonist ivuxolimab. The origin of the receptors is an adult with an advanced solid tumor such as melanoma, head and neck, liver or kidney cancer. CDR3s include the opening cysteine and the closing phenylalanine or tryptophan. Each record gives: clone size, J gene, V gene, D gene, CDR3 protein, CDR3 DNA. The D gene is left open where the match is weak. Not every row has a clone size; where given, it reads once, few, many or a size class.

clone_size: .
j_call: TRBJ2-7
v_call: TRBV9
d_call: .
cdr3_aa: CASSVWSEANERYF
cdr3_nt: TGTGCCAGCAGCGTATGGAGTGAGGCTAACGAGCGGTACTTC

clone_size: few
j_call: TRBJ1-3
v_call: TRBV6-1
d_call: .
cdr3_aa: CASSNRQSSGNTIYF
cdr3_nt: TGTGCCAGCAGTAACAGACAGTCTTCTGGAAACACCATATATTTT

clone_size: .
j_call: TRBJ2-2
v_call: TRBV19
d_call: .
cdr3_aa: CAIGRDSPTGELFF
cdr3_nt: TGTGCCATTGGAAGGGATTCCCCCACCGGGGAGCTGTTTTTT

clone_size: .
j_call: TRBJ1-1
v_call: TRBV7-9
d_call: .
cdr3_aa: CASSLPGTSPLEAFF
cdr3_nt: TGTGCCAGCAGCTTACCCGGGACAAGTCCACTTGAAGCTTTCTTT

clone_size: .
j_call: TRBJ1-4
v_call: TRBV5-1
d_call: .
cdr3_aa: CASSFGQSNEKLFF
cdr3_nt: TGCGCCAGCAGCTTTGGACAGAGTAATGAAAAACTGTTTTTT

clone_size: once
j_call: TRBJ2-7
v_call: TRBV11-3
d_call: .
cdr3_aa: CASSLYGRSPYEQYF
cdr3_nt: TGTGCCAGCAGCTTATATGGACGCAGCCCCTACGAGCAGTACTTC

clone_size: .
j_call: TRBJ2-1
v_call: TRBV11-2
d_call: .
cdr3_aa: CASSYWDFYNEQFF
cdr3_nt: TGTGCCAGCAGTTACTGGGACTTTTACAATGAGCAGTTCTTC

clone_size: .
j_call: TRBJ2-5
v_call: TRBV11-2
d_call: .
cdr3_aa: CASSLDLPGFLGETQYF
cdr3_nt: TGTGCCAGCAGCTTAGATCTCCCAGGCTTCTTGGGGGAGACCCAGTACTTC

clone_size: many
j_call: TRBJ1-2
v_call: TRBV27
d_call: .
cdr3_aa: CASSTAGRGYTF
cdr3_nt: TGTGCCAGCAGTACGGCAGGGCGCGGCTACACCTTC

clone_size: .
j_call: TRBJ1-6
v_call: TRBV4-3
d_call: .
cdr3_aa: CASSQSPDRIRYNSPLHF
cdr3_nt: TGCGCCAGCAGCCAATCTCCTGACAGGATACGCTATAATTCACCCCTCCACTTT

clone_size: .
j_call: TRBJ1-1
v_call: TRBV30
d_call: .
cdr3_aa: CAWSPLPNTEAFF
cdr3_nt: TGTGCCTGGAGCCCCCTACCGAACACTGAAGCTTTCTTT

clone_size: .
j_call: TRBJ1-1
v_call: TRBV27
d_call: TRBD1
cdr3_aa: CASSWDRTNTEAFF
cdr3_nt: TGTGCCAGCAGTTGGGACAGGACGAACACTGAAGCTTTCTTT

clone_size: .
j_call: TRBJ1-5
v_call: TRBV6-4
d_call: .
cdr3_aa: CASSPGVSSNQPQHF
cdr3_nt: TGTGCCAGCAGCCCTGGGGTTAGTAGCAATCAGCCCCAGCATTTT

clone_size: .
j_call: TRBJ1-2
v_call: TRBV5-1
d_call: .
cdr3_aa: CASSLEGMDYGYTF
cdr3_nt: TGCGCCAGCAGCTTAGAAGGGATGGACTATGGCTACACCTTC

clone_size: .
j_call: TRBJ2-7
v_call: TRBV18
d_call: TRBD1
cdr3_aa: CASSPTGTGVHEQYF
cdr3_nt: TGTGCCAGCTCACCGACCGGGACAGGGGTCCACGAGCAGTACTTC

clone_size: .
j_call: TRBJ1-5
v_call: TRBV7-2
d_call: .
cdr3_aa: CASSLVMVQDSNQPQHF
cdr3_nt: TGTGCCAGCAGCTTAGTAATGGTTCAAGATAGCAATCAGCCCCAGCATTTT

clone_size: few
j_call: TRBJ1-1
v_call: TRBV19
d_call: TRBD1
cdr3_aa: CASQTTGRTEAFF
cdr3_nt: TGTGCCAGCCAAACGACAGGGAGGACTGAAGCTTTCTTT

clone_size: few
j_call: TRBJ1-3
v_call: TRBV9
d_call: TRBD1
cdr3_aa: CASSVLQGAGNTIYF
cdr3_nt: TGTGCCAGCAGCGTTCTTCAGGGGGCAGGAAACACCATATATTTT

clone_size: .
j_call: TRBJ2-2
v_call: TRBV7-8
d_call: .
cdr3_aa: CAAGGLNTGELFF
cdr3_nt: TGTGCCGCAGGGGGACTAAACACCGGGGAGCTGTTTTTT

clone_size: .
j_call: TRBJ2-7
v_call: TRBV7-9
d_call: .
cdr3_aa: CASSFSWTATYEQYF
cdr3_nt: TGTGCCAGCAGCTTTTCATGGACAGCTACCTACGAGCAGTACTTC

clone_size: .
j_call: TRBJ2-2
v_call: TRBV14
d_call: .
cdr3_aa: CASSQGYVGGPGELFF
cdr3_nt: TGTGCCAGCAGCCAAGGATATGTGGGGGGGCCCGGGGAGCTGTTTTTT

clone_size: .
j_call: TRBJ1-5
v_call: TRBV6-1
d_call: TRBD1
cdr3_aa: CARDSRDRRHQPQHF
cdr3_nt: TGTGCCAGAGATTCCCGGGACAGGAGGCATCAGCCCCAGCATTTT

clone_size: .
j_call: TRBJ1-3
v_call: TRBV28
d_call: .
cdr3_aa: CASSLKGNTIYF
cdr3_nt: TGTGCCAGCAGTTTGAAGGGAAACACCATATATTTT